The sequence of this T cell receptor beta chain was determined in a study of T-cell reconstitution after alpha-beta-depleted transplantation in children. General observations from the study: By about two months after transplant, alpha-beta T cells reportedly arose from several hundred graft clones that had expanded. From surviving recipient T cells and thymic progenitors came the high day-60 TCRbeta diversity observed in some patients. One year after transplant, T-cell counts and diversity came mostly from newly produced T cells.

Researchers prepared the TCRbeta library using unique molecular identifiers, the study reports. TCRdb analysed the PCR reads with MiXCR anew, one entry per CDR3 protein. The sample lists 670,000 or so distinct CDR3 sequences; around 13% were seen once. Per germline, CDR1 MNHEY and CDR2 SVGAGI. Trimming cost V 0 bases and J 7 bases; bases outside gene matches: 13. This CDR3 is built from 17 residues. As for this clonotype: Its antigen is still unknown.

This chain links TRBV6-5 with TRBJ1-1; TRBD1 aligns across 8 bases. This specimen was PBMCs, taken before TCRalphabeta/CD19-depleted stem cell transplant. This TCR was recovered from a girl aged 2-9 years with congenital amegakaryocytic thrombocytopenia, due to receive a stem cell transplant. The CDR3, as DNA: TGTGCCAGCAGTTACTCCGGGACAGGCCGGGGTACGGATGAAGCTTTCTTT. This translates into CASSYSGTGRGTDEAFF.